These 19 T cell receptor beta chains share one sample of origin, sequenced in a study of CD8 T cells in Susac syndrome. It was with random hexamers that roughly 0.45 to 1 ug RNA was reverse transcribed. Via MiXCR, TCRdb re-called the immunoSEQ multiplex PCR reads, giving one row per CDR3 protein. The table shows some 96,000 distinct CDR3 sequences, with about 95% occurring only once. The material sequenced was CD8+ T cells from PBMCs. These receptors all come from a human donor with Susac syndrome.

This chain uses TRBV18 with TRBJ2-5; D ambiguous. The CDR3 consists of 13 residues. Per germline, CDR1 KGHSH and CDR2 LQKENI. Trimming left V 2 bases short and J 2 bases short, with 6 bases between. CDR3 DNA: TGTGCCAGCTCACCAGGGGATCAAGAGACCCAGTACTTC. This translates into CASSPGDQETQYF. The full variable domain, with the rest looked up from reference TRBV18 and TRBJ2-5, is NAGVMQNPRHLVRRRGQEARLRCSPMKGHSHVYWYRQLPEEGLKFMVYLQKENIIDESGMPKERFSAEFPKEGPSILRIQQVVRGDSAAYFCASSPGDQETQYFGPGTRLLVL.

This chain uses TRBV20-1 with TRBJ2-5, with D perhaps matching TRBD1 or TRBD2 (5 bases each). V dropped 3 bases and J dropped 5 bases, with 19 bases sitting between them. The germline V gene has CDR1 DFQATT and CDR2 SNEGSKA (reference sequence). The CDR3 spans 15 residues. CDR3 DNA sequence: TGCAGTGCTAGGCCCACGGAAGGGGAGCCGGAGACCCAGTACTTC. Encoded protein: CSARPTEGEPETQYF.

On this clonotype itself: One junction end disagrees with the germline gene, perhaps due to a read error. The rearrangement uses TRBV3-1 and TRBJ2-7, with a tentative D call TRBD2 (6 bases). Germline lookup yields CDR1 LGHDT and CDR2 YNNKEL (reference sequence). The length of the CDR3 is 14 residues. CDR3 residues: CASSEDGTYYEQYF. CDR3 DNA sequence: TGTGCCAGCAGCGAAGACGGGACTTACTACGAGCAGTACTTC.

The V call is TRBV11-2, the J call TRBJ2-3; 8 bases are shared with TRBD1. The length of the CDR3 is 16 residues. Germline values: CDR1 SGHAT, CDR2 FQNNGV. Trimming at V came to 1 base and at J to 0 bases, leaving 3 bases not matched to a gene. The chain's CDR3 is CASSLGQGASTDTQYF. Here the CDR3 DNA reads TGTGCCAGCAGCTTAGGCCAGGGGGCGAGCACAGATACGCAGTATTTT.

In its sample, this clonotype was seen once. The chain carries TRBV18 and TRBJ1-5; D might be TRBD1 (5 bases). The CDR3 length is 16 residues. V dropped 1 base and J dropped 4 bases, with 14 bases sitting between them. The V gene's germline CDR1 is KGHSH and CDR2 LQKENI. CDR3 sequence: CASSPQPTALNQPQHF. For the CDR3, the DNA is TGTGCCAGCTCACCACAACCGACAGCACTGAATCAGCCCCAGCATTTT. The full variable domain, completed using reference TRBV18 and TRBJ1-5, is NAGVMQNPRHLVRRRGQEARLRCSPMKGHSHVYWYRQLPEEGLKFMVYLQKENIIDESGMPKERFSAEFPKEGPSILRIQQVVRGDSAAYFCASSPQPTALNQPQHFGDGTRLSIL.

J is TRBJ2-7 and V is TRBV5-1; tentatively, D is TRBD1 (6 bases). The CDR3 is made up of 12 amino acids. Germline CDR1 is SGHRS and CDR2 is YFSETQ. Trimming left V 4 bases short and J 5 bases short, with 10 bases between. The CDR3 here is CASSTTGNEQYF. The CDR3 bases are TGCGCCAGCAGCACAACAGGGAACGAGCAGTACTTC.

The chain employs TRBV6-1 and TRBJ1-2, with D hard to call. The CDR3 totals 13 residues. CDR1 is MNHNS and CDR2 is SASEGT in the germline V gene. Trimming took 5 bases from V and 3 from J, leaving 10 bases between them. The CDR3 DNA reads TGTGCCAGCAGTTTCAACTATGACTATGGCTACACCTTC. Protein: CASSFNYDYGYTF.

This chain links TRBV28 with TRBJ2-4; 9 bases are shared with TRBD2. Germline V gene data show CDR1 as MDHEN and CDR2 as SYDVKM. The V and J ends lost 6 bases and 6 bases, in that order; junction bases with no gene match: 15. This CDR3 spans 17 amino acids. In DNA, the CDR3 is TGTGCCAGCAGCCTCTGGGGAGAGACTAGCGGACCAAACATTCAGTACTTC. It codes for CASSLWGETSGPNIQYF. Full variable domain (missing parts from reference TRBV28 and TRBJ2-4): DVKVTQSSRYLVKRTGEKVFLECVQDMDHENMFWYRQDPGLGLRLIYFSYDVKMKEKGDIPEGYSVSREKKERFSLILESASTNQTSMYLCASSLWGETSGPNIQYFGAGTRLSVL.

This sequence joins TRBV12-3 or TRBV12-4 and TRBJ1-2; 10 nucleotides match TRBD1. V lost 6 bases, J lost 8 bases, and 12 bases stayed unmatched. The CDR3 sequence is 15 residues long. CDR3 in amino acids: CASSPTLTGGRGYTF. Written as DNA, the CDR3 is TGTGCCAGCAGCCCCACCTTGACAGGGGGCCGGGGCTACACCTTC.

The V gene is TRBV18, the J gene TRBJ2-1; D unclear. CDR1 and CDR2 from the germline V gene are KGHSH and LQKENI. V shed 5 bases and J shed 0 bases, with 11 bases lying between them. This CDR3 region has 15 residues. The CDR3 bases are TGTGCCAGCTCAGATCAGGCGAGCTCCTACAATGAGCAGTTCTTC. This sequence encodes CASSDQASSYNEQFF.

This chain links TRBV7-6 with TRBJ2-1; the D is unclear. Trimming took 1 base from V and 4 from J, leaving 8 bases between them. Germline V CDR1 and CDR2: SGHVS, FNYEAQ. The CDR3 is made up of 14 amino acids. CDR3 region: CASSLDGIYNEQFF. In nucleotides, the CDR3 is TGTGCCAGCAGCTTAGACGGCATTTACAATGAGCAGTTCTTC.

J is TRBJ2-5 and V is TRBV2; D remains ambiguous. V shed 2 bases and J shed 1 base, with 14 bases lying between them. Germline assignment: CDR1 SNHLY and CDR2 FYNNEI. The CDR3 extends over 16 amino acids. The CDR3 region has the DNA TGTGCCAGCAGTGAAAATCAGTCAATACTCCAAGAGACCCAGTACTTC. Translated: CASSENQSILQETQYF.

The chain recombines TRBV7-9 with TRBJ1-2, with 10 bases identical to TRBD1. Germline loops: CDR1 SEHNR, CDR2 FQNEAQ (reference sequence). V gave up 4 bases and J gave up 8 bases; unmatched junction bases: 10. This CDR3 is 15 amino acids long. The CDR3 loop is CASSSWDRGDRGYTF. The CDR3 nucleotides are TGTGCCAGCAGCTCATGGGACAGGGGAGATCGAGGCTACACCTTC.

This clonotype appeared once. The chain employs TRBV7-9 and TRBJ2-5; TRBD2 matches at 8 bases. This CDR3 comprises 13 residues. CDR1 is SEHNR, CDR2 FQNEAQ, per germline (reference sequence). Germline trimming cut 5 bases from V and 5 bases from J; bases unmatched to any gene: 4. The CDR3 sequence: CASSPRTSETQYF. The DNA of the CDR3 is TGTGCCAGCAGCCCGAGGACTAGCGAGACCCAGTACTTC.

V usage is TRBV28 and J usage is TRBJ2-2, with unresolved D. Trimming took off 3 bases at V and 4 bases at J, with 0 bases between the two ends. Germline CDR1 MDHEN, CDR2 SYDVKM. The CDR3 spans 11 residues. The CDR3 sequence is CASSFTGELFF. The CDR3 DNA sequence: TGTGCCAGCAGTTTCACCGGGGAGCTGTTTTTT.

The chain couples TRBV20-1 to TRBJ2-7, with 12 nucleotides matching TRBD2. The CDR3 consists of 14 residues. V lost 6 bases and J lost 2; bases outside the gene matches: 5. CDR1 and CDR2 from the germline V gene are DFQATT and SNEGSKA (reference sequence). The CDR3 DNA follows: TGCAGTGCCTCACTAGCGGGAGGACCCTACGAGCAGTACTTC. Translated: CSASLAGGPYEQYF.

The rearrangement uses TRBV29-1 and TRBJ2-5; D tentatively reads TRBD1 or TRBD2 (7 bases each). This CDR3 is 18 amino acids long. V gave up 2 bases and J gave up 4 bases, with 26 bases separating them. Germline values: CDR1 SQVTM, CDR2 ANQGSEA. The CDR3 sequence: CSVEQLGVETGEGETQYF. CDR3 bases: TGCAGCGTTGAACAGTTGGGGGTGGAAACAGGGGAGGGAGAGACCCAGTACTTC.

The chain couples TRBV29-1 to TRBJ2-6, with 9 bases identical to TRBD1. The CDR3 length is 17 residues. V lost 7 bases to trimming and J lost 2 bases; unmatched junction nucleotides: 12. Germline CDR1 reads SQVTM; CDR2 reads ANQGSEA. The CDR3 here is CSARDRAQEPGANVLTF. CDR3 DNA sequence: TGCAGCGCCAGGGACAGGGCCCAAGAGCCTGGGGCCAACGTCCTGACTTTC.

J is TRBJ2-7 and V is TRBV12-3 or TRBV12-4; the match to TRBD1 covers 9 bases. CDR3 size: 14 residues. Trimming took 5 bases from V and 2 from J; bases not matched to a gene: 4. The CDR3 region is CASSDNRGPYEQYF. Written as DNA, the CDR3 is TGTGCCAGCAGTGATAACAGGGGGCCCTACGAGCAGTACTTC.